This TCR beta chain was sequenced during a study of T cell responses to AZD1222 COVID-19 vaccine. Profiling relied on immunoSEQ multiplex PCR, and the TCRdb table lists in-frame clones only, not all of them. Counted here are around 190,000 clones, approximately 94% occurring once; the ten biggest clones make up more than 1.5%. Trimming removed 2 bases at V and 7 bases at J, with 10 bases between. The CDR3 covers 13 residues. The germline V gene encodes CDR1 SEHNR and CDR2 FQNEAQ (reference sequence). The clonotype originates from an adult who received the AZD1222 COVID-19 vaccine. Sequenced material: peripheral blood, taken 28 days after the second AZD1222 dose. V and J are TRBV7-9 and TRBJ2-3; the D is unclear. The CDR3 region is CASSLQPGYTQYF. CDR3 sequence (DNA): TGTGCCAGCAGCTTACAGCCCGGGTATACGCAGTATTTT.